This T cell receptor beta chain derives from a study of T cells after yellow fever vaccination. Findings and limits, study-wide: A faster peak, day 5 versus 15, was reached by the weaker secondary response. Post-booster reappearance was seen for most primary-vaccination clones (roughly 96% CD4, around 88% CD8). Overlap between CD4 and CD8 compartments was detected for a small share of clonotypes.

5'RACE template switching produced TCR cDNA carrying a universal primer site and UMIs. TCRdb used MiXCR to reprocess the 5' RACE reads, holding one entry per CDR3 protein. The sample lists some 600,000 distinct CDR3 sequences, roughly a sixth occurring once. The V and J ends lost 5 bases and 5 bases respectively, with 8 bases between them. CDR3 size: 12 residues. CDR1 SGHTA and CDR2 FQGNSA come from the germline V gene. A remark on this clonotype: The antigen remains undetermined.

V and J are TRBV7-2 and TRBJ2-3, with D unresolved. The receptor was derived from a man in his late teens or twenties who received the YFV17D yellow fever vaccine. The material sequenced was PBMCs, taken around 5 days after the first yellow fever vaccination. The CDR3: CASSRIKDTQYF. As DNA, the CDR3 is TGTGCCAGCAGCAGAATTAAAGATACGCAGTATTTT. Based on the CDR3 plus reference TRBV7-2 and TRBJ2-3, the full variable domain is GAGVSQSPSNKVTEKGKDVELRCDPISGHTALYWYRQSLGQGLEFLIYFQGNSAPDKSGLPSDRFSAERTGGSVSTLTIQRTQQEDSAVYLCASSRIKDTQYFGPGTRLTVL.